A single sample is the source of the 6 T cell receptor beta chains below, sequenced in a study of cytomegalovirus exposure and HLA in healthy donors. The PCR had 60 Vbeta and 13 Jbeta primers. Libraries were prepared by immunoSEQ multiplex PCR; TCRdb keeps only in-frame clonotypes and omits some of them. The data hold 110,000 to 150,000 clones, with roughly 9.8% observed a single time. Sequences were obtained from PBMCs. The receptors shown here come from a man aged 45-65 years in good health and CMV-seronegative.

The rearrangement joins TRBV30 to TRBJ1-2; 8 nucleotides align to TRBD1. The trim removed 1 base at V and 3 bases at J, leaving 4 bases unmatched. CDR1 is GTSNPN, CDR2 SVGIG, per germline (reference sequence). There are 14 residues in the CDR3. DNA of the CDR3: TGTGCCTGGAGTGGGACAGGGTATGACTATGGCTACACCTTC. As protein: CAWSGTGYDYGYTF.

V and J are TRBV5-1 and TRBJ2-3, with D perhaps TRBD1 (5 bases). Germline values: CDR1 SGHRS, CDR2 YFSETQ. The CDR3 loop spans 13 amino acids. V lost 2 bases, J lost 1 base, and 5 bases lay in between. The CDR3 loop reads CASSFRGTDTQYF. The CDR3 DNA reads TGCGCCAGCAGCTTCAGGGGCACAGATACGCAGTATTTT.

The chain has TRBV5-1 and TRBJ2-3; TRBD1 matches 8 bases. The V gene's germline CDR1 is SGHRS and CDR2 YFSETQ. There are 16 residues in the CDR3. Losses at the gene ends were 1 base for V and 1 base for J; bases not matched to a gene: 5. CDR3 coding DNA: TGCGCCAGCAGCTTGCCCCAGACAGGGGGCACAGATACGCAGTATTTT. Translating it yields CASSLPQTGGTDTQYF.

The chain combines TRBV18 with TRBJ1-2; no reliable D call. Germline CDR1 is KGHSH and CDR2 is LQKENI. The CDR3 consists of 14 residues. V was shortened by 2 bases and J by 2 bases, with 9 bases between the two germline ends. CDR3 protein: CASSPTEQNYGYTF. CDR3 coding DNA: TGTGCCAGCTCACCAACCGAACAAAACTATGGCTACACCTTC.

In its sample, this clone was seen a few times. The V gene is TRBV27, the J gene TRBJ1-1, with D possibly TRBD1 on 5 matching bases. V was shortened by 7 bases and J by 4 bases, with 16 bases between the two germline ends. Germline CDR1 reads MNHEY; CDR2 reads SMNVEV (reference sequence). The CDR3 length is 14 residues. Here the CDR3 reads CASTLNRGVTEAFF. CDR3 nucleotide sequence: TGTGCCAGCACCCTAAATCGGGGGGTCACTGAAGCTTTCTTT.

The chain carries TRBV4-2 and TRBJ1-4, with TRBD1 matching 8 bases. The V gene end was trimmed by 4 bases and the J gene end by 7 bases; junction bases not matched to a gene: 11. The CDR3 length is 16 residues. Germline V gene data show CDR1 as LGHNA and CDR2 as YNFKEQ. The CDR3 loop is CASSLLSGQGGEKLFF. In DNA form, the CDR3 reads TGTGCCAGCAGCCTACTGAGTGGACAGGGCGGTGAAAAACTGTTTTTT.